This TCR beta chain comes out of a study of OX40 agonist ivuxolimab in advanced cancers. Study as a whole: People in dose escalation had one of these cancers: hepatocellular carcinoma, melanoma, renal cell or head and neck cancer.

General study findings and limits: Circulating CD4+ and CD8+ T cells showed clonal expansion by week 6 at 0.1 to 3.0 mg/kg. In CD8+ T cells, expanded clones were on average more numerous than in CD4+.

CDR3 length: 15 residues. Germline values: CDR1 SNHLY, CDR2 FYNNEI. V lost 4 bases and J lost 2, with 11 bases in between. TCRdb's copy holds only in-frame clones and misses some; the assay was immunoSEQ multiplex PCR. Of 70,000 to 100,000 clones listed, around 84% were seen once; the top ten hold more than 0.95%. Concerning this clone itself: As yet, its antigen is unknown.

The receptor's source is an adult with an advanced solid tumor such as melanoma, head and neck, liver or kidney cancer. The chain links TRBV2 to TRBJ1-4; no reliable D call. Sequences were derived from CD4+ or CD8+ T cells sorted from blood, sampled in a trial of the OX40 agonist ivuxolimab. DNA of the CDR3: TGTGCCAGCAGTGTTGAGTCTGTGACTAATGAAAAACTGTTTTTT. It is translated as CASSVESVTNEKLFF. The whole variable domain, filled in from reference TRBV2 and TRBJ1-4, reads EPEVTQTPSHQVTQMGQEVILRCVPISNHLYFYWYRQILGQKVEFLVSFYNNEISEKSEIFDDQFSVERPDGSNFTLKIRSTKLEDSAMYFCASSVESVTNEKLFFGSGTQLSVL.